These 19 T cell receptor beta chains were sequenced from one sample in a study of beta chain features in type 1 diabetes. Study-wide results and caveats: In every one of the four CD4+ subsets, TCRB CDR3s were moderately but significantly shorter in Type 1 diabetes patients.

For these receptors, no antigen is known. The entirety of the isolated RNA underwent reverse transcription, so expressed TCRB transcripts were sequenced. Profiling relied on immunoSEQ multiplex PCR, and the TCRdb table lists in-frame clones only, not all of them. The table shows 160,000 or so clones, with around 8.3% occurring only once. Sequencing used central memory CD4+ T cells from blood. The receptors here all came from a woman aged 18-30 years with type 1 diabetes.

This clone has more than one count but fewer than ten. The chain couples TRBV7-2 to TRBJ2-3, with D possibly being TRBD2 (5 bases). This CDR3 spans 13 amino acids. Germline CDR1 reads SGHTA; CDR2 reads FQGNSA. Trimming shortened V by 3 bases and J by 2 bases, and 6 bases separated the two germline ends. The CDR3 is CASSFDYTDTQYF. The CDR3, as DNA: TGTGCCAGCAGCTTTGACTACACAGATACGCAGTATTTT.

This clone has a handful of counts. The chain joins TRBV5-6 to TRBJ2-1; 7 bases agree with TRBD2. Germline CDR1 and CDR2: SGHDT and YYEEEE. This CDR3 comprises 14 residues. V trimming: 4 bases; J trimming: 7 bases; junction bases outside the gene matches: 8. The CDR3 reads CASSPAAGVNEQFF. CDR3 in DNA: TGTGCCAGCAGCCCAGCCGCGGGGGTAAATGAGCAGTTCTTC. The full variable domain, rest sourced from reference TRBV5-6 and TRBJ2-1, is DAGVTQSPTHLIKTRGQQVTLRCSPKSGHDTVSWYQQALGQGPQFIFQYYEEEERQRGNFPDRFSGHQFPNYSSELNVNALLLGDSALYLCASSPAAGVNEQFFGPGTRLTVL.

This clone was seen more than once but under ten times. The chain employs TRBV7-2 and TRBJ1-2, with D perhaps matching TRBD1 (6 bases). The V and J ends lost 1 base and 4 bases respectively, with 13 bases between them. The V gene's germline CDR1 is SGHTA and CDR2 FQGNSA. This CDR3 has 15 amino acids. CDR3 loop: CASSLEDRDTYGYTF. CDR3 nucleotide sequence: TGTGCCAGCAGCTTAGAAGATAGGGACACCTATGGCTACACCTTC.

This clone appeared a few times. The chain joins TRBV5-1 to TRBJ1-1; 8 bases are shared with TRBD1. Germline assignment: CDR1 SGHRS and CDR2 YFSETQ. The CDR3 totals 14 residues. V gave up 1 base and J gave up 5 bases; unmatched junction bases: 4. The CDR3 sequence: CASSLTGGETEAFF. The CDR3 DNA reads as TGCGCCAGCAGCTTGACAGGGGGGGAGACTGAAGCTTTCTTT.

J is TRBJ1-4 and V is TRBV2, with a weak D call TRBD1 (5 bases). Trimming removed 6 bases at V and 8 bases at J, with 13 bases between. CDR1 is SNHLY and CDR2 is FYNNEI in the germline V gene. The CDR3 runs to 13 residues. The CDR3 DNA reads TGTGCCAGCAGCCCCAGTGGGGGGGAAAAACTGTTTTTT. Translating it yields CASSPSGGEKLFF.

This clone was observed many times. The CDR3 sequence is CASSQVGLGYGYTF. The CDR3, as DNA: TGCGCCAGCAGCCAAGTGGGGCTCGGCTATGGCTACACCTTC. V gene TRBV4-3 combines with J gene TRBJ1-2; the D gene is possibly TRBD1 (5 bases). CDR1 is LGHNA, CDR2 YSLEER, per germline. The CDR3 has 14 residues. V lost 1 base to trimming and J lost 4 bases, with 10 bases between them.

V usage is TRBV7-8 and J usage is TRBJ2-1; 8 positions match TRBD2. Germline CDR1 and CDR2: SGHVS and FQNEAQ. Trimming at V came to 0 bases and at J to 5 bases, leaving 3 bases not matched to a gene. The CDR3 has 15 residues. The CDR3 region has the DNA TGTGCCAGCAGCTTAGCGGGGACTAGAGACAATGAGCAGTTCTTC. As protein: CASSLAGTRDNEQFF.

The chain uses TRBV27 and TRBJ1-4; no clear D. V dropped 5 bases and J dropped 3 bases, with 13 bases sitting between them. The CDR3 runs to 15 residues. Germline lookup yields CDR1 MNHEY and CDR2 SMNVEV (reference sequence). This CDR3 is CASSLFSRSNEKLFF. CDR3 in DNA: TGTGCCAGCAGTCTCTTCTCGAGGTCTAATGAAAAACTGTTTTTT.

This clone has a handful of counts. The chain couples TRBV18 to TRBJ1-4, with D possibly TRBD1 on 6 matching bases. This CDR3 contains 14 residues. Germline V lookup: CDR1 KGHSH, CDR2 LQKENI. Trimming shortened V by 6 bases and J by 4 bases, and 12 bases separated the two germline ends. The CDR3 loop reads CASSFGQSNEKLFF. The CDR3 nucleotides read TGTGCCAGCTCGTTCGGACAGAGTAATGAAAAACTGTTTTTT. The variable domain in full, completed from reference TRBV18 and TRBJ1-4, reads NAGVMQNPRHLVRRRGQEARLRCSPMKGHSHVYWYRQLPEEGLKFMVYLQKENIIDESGMPKERFSAEFPKEGPSILRIQQVVRGDSAAYFCASSFGQSNEKLFFGSGTQLSVL.

The chain combines TRBV11-3 with TRBJ1-1; the D gene is possibly TRBD1 (6 bases). This CDR3 has 13 residues. V lost 5 bases, J lost 4 bases, and 11 bases lay in between. From germline, CDR1 is SGHNT and CDR2 YENEEA. CDR3 residues: CASSPYRATEAFF. DNA for the CDR3: TGTGCCAGCAGCCCATACAGGGCCACTGAAGCTTTCTTT.

The chain combines TRBV29-1 with TRBJ2-7; 7 nucleotides align to TRBD1. V lost 6 bases to trimming and J lost 1 base; unmatched junction nucleotides: 9. CDR1 SQVTM and CDR2 ANQGSEA come from the germline V gene. The CDR3 is made up of 14 amino acids. The CDR3 sequence: CSVLAGRGSYEQYF. CDR3 in DNA: TGCAGCGTCCTGGCGGGCAGGGGGTCCTACGAGCAGTACTTC.

V gene TRBV18 combines with J gene TRBJ1-3, with TRBD1 identical over 7 bases. Unmatched junction bases numbered 7, after V lost 3 bases and J lost 5 bases. This CDR3 region has 15 residues. Germline-derived CDR1 and CDR2 are KGHSH and LQKENI. The CDR3 DNA sequence: TGTGCCAGCTCACCCGGACAGGACCGACGAAACACCATATATTTT. Encoded protein: CASSPGQDRRNTIYF.

This clone occurred a few times. This chain joins TRBV5-1 and TRBJ2-3; tentatively, D is TRBD2 (6 bases). Between the trimmed V and J ends, which lost 1 base and 6 bases, there was a span of 9 bases. Germline CDR1 is SGHRS and CDR2 is YFSETQ. This CDR3 contains 13 residues. CDR3 amino acids: CASSLWGRDTQYF. In DNA, the CDR3 is TGCGCCAGCAGCTTGTGGGGGAGGGATACGCAGTATTTT.

Only a few counts were recorded for this clone. V and J are TRBV5-1 and TRBJ2-3; 7 bases are a match to TRBD2. Looked up from germline, CDR1 is SGHRS and CDR2 is YFSETQ. The junction had 11 bases not matched to a gene; V was cut back by 7 bases and J by 3 bases. The CDR3 loop spans 15 amino acids. CDR3 protein: CASQPGEGVTDTQYF. The CDR3 DNA sequence: TGCGCCAGCCAACCTGGGGAGGGCGTGACAGATACGCAGTATTTT.

This chain connects TRBV28 to TRBJ2-7, with D possibly matching TRBD2 (5 bases). The V end was cut by 5 bases, the J end by 12 bases, with 14 bases between. The CDR3 loop spans 11 amino acids. The germline V gene encodes CDR1 MDHEN and CDR2 SYDVKM. The chain's CDR3 is CASSLSERLYF. The CDR3 DNA is TGTGCCAGCAGTCTTAGCGAGCGGCTGTACTTC.

The CDR3 loop is CASSLGGDAFF. Here the CDR3 DNA reads TGTGCCAGCAGCTTAGGAGGAGATGCTTTCTTT. V usage is TRBV7-9 and J usage is TRBJ1-1; D is uncertain. The CDR3 extends over 11 amino acids. The germline gives CDR1 SEHNR, CDR2 FQNEAQ (reference sequence). V was trimmed by 1 base and J by 11 bases, leaving 8 bases between them.

This chain connects TRBV7-9 to TRBJ1-4, with D uncertain. This CDR3 is built from 11 residues. Germline V gene sequence: CDR1 SEHNR, CDR2 FQNEAQ (reference sequence). V dropped 0 bases and J dropped 10 bases, with 3 bases sitting between them. As DNA, the CDR3 is TGTGCCAGCAGCTTAGCCGGAAAACTGTTTTTT. Its translation: CASSLAGKLFF.

The rearrangement joins TRBV28 to TRBJ2-7; D unresolved. From germline, CDR1 is MDHEN and CDR2 SYDVKM. The V end lost 7 bases, the J end lost 7 bases, and 17 bases lay between the germline ends. The CDR3 is made up of 13 amino acids. The CDR3 DNA is TGTGCCAGCAAGACGAGGTCCGTGCGGGAGCAGTACTTC. Translating gives CASKTRSVREQYF.

The CDR3 sequence is CSVVGIQGSSYEQYF. In nucleotides, the CDR3 is TGCAGCGTTGTGGGGATACAGGGGAGCTCCTACGAGCAGTACTTC. This chain uses TRBV29-1 with TRBJ2-5; 7 bases fit TRBD1. The better agreement between TRBJ2-7 and the DNA end casts doubt on the J call. Germline-derived CDR1 and CDR2 are SQVTM and ANQGSEA. This CDR3 has 15 residues.